This entry features one TCR beta chain sequence. Its target is unknown. The data were taken from a study of siplizumab effects on memory and regulatory T cells. Study results and caveats: There appeared to be greater diversity in naive T cells than in memory cells, and naive T cells seemed major contributors to the alloresponse. Treg-derived clones made up an average of 68.8% of mappable alloreactive CD4+ clones with siplizumab and roughly 25% in controls. A small minority of alloreactive clones were mapped to unstimulated subsets.

The protocol was immunoSEQ multiplex PCR, while the TCRdb copy is restricted to in-frame clones and leaves out a portion. The data hold 90,000 to 120,000 clones, with about nine tenths observed a single time. Germline CDR1 reads MDHEN; CDR2 reads SYDVKM. The CDR3 loop spans 12 amino acids. J lost 1 base, V lost 10 bases, and 3 bases had no gene match. The rearrangement links TRBV28 to TRBJ1-2; 7 bases are shared with TRBD1. Sequenced sample: CD4+ T cells sorted from blood. This clonotype was sampled from a human donor in good health. Some clones in this sample may be carry-over from other donors' samples. DNA for the CDR3: TGTGCCACCAGGGACAGTAACTATGGCTACACCTTC. This encodes CATRDSNYGYTF.